This T cell receptor beta chain was captured by sequencing in a study of OX40 agonist ivuxolimab in advanced cancers. Study background: While on treatment, patients had intravenous ivuxolimab at 0.01 to 10 mg/kg every 2 weeks. Among those treated, three patients had partial responses, one with hepatocellular carcinoma and two with cutaneous melanoma. General study points: Researchers did not determine the expanded peripheral T cells' antigen specificity. Averaging showed that CD8+ T cells had more expanded clones than CD4+ did.

Trimming cost V 3 bases and J 2 bases; bases outside gene matches: 9. From germline, CDR1 is MDHEN and CDR2 SYDVKM. This CDR3 is 16 amino acids long. About this clone itself: Its antigen remains unknown.

Sequenced by immunoSEQ multiplex PCR; TCRdb stores in-frame clones only, minus some. The table records some 8,000 clones, 87% of them present only once. This receptor was taken from an adult with an advanced solid tumor such as melanoma, head and neck, liver or kidney cancer. The genes are TRBV28 and TRBJ2-7; the match to TRBD1 covers 8 bases. Sequenced here: CD4+ or CD8+ T cells sorted from blood, sampled in a trial of the OX40 agonist ivuxolimab. The CDR3 DNA follows: TGTGCCAGCAGTTTTTTCCGGGACAGGCCCACCTACGAGCAGTACTTC. Translated, it gives CASSFFRDRPTYEQYF.